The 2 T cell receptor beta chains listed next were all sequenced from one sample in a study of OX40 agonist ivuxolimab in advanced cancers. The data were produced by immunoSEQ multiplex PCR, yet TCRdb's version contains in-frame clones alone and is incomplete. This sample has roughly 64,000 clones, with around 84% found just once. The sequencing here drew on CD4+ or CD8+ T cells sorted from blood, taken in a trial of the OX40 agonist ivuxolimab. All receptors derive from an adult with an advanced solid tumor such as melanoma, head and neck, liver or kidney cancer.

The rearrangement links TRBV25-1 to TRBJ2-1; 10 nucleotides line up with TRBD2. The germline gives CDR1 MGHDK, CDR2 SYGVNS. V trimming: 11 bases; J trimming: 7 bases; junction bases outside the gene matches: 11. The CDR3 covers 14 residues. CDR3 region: CASGESGRDNEQFF. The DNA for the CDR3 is TGTGCCTCGGGGGAGAGCGGGAGGGATAATGAGCAGTTCTTC.

The CDR3 sequence is CASSPGRGGTEAFF. As DNA, the CDR3 is TGTGCCAGCTCACCAGGGAGGGGGGGAACTGAAGCTTTCTTT. V is TRBV18 and J is TRBJ1-1; tentative D call: TRBD1 (6 bases). Deletions cut 2 bases from V and 5 bases from J, with 12 bases between. CDR1 and CDR2 (germline): KGHSH, LQKENI. The CDR3 contains 14 residues.